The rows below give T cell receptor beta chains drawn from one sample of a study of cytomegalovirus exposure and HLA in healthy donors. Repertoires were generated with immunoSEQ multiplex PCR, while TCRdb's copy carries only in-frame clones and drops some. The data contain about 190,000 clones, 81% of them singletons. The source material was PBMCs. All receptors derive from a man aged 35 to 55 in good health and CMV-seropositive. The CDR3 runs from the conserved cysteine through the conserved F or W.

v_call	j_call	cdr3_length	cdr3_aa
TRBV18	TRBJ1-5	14	CASSDRQGGQPQHF
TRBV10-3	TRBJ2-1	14	CAISSGRSYNEQFF
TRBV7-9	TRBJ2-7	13	CASSLGRVNEQYF
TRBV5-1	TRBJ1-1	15	CASSLEGQGNTEAFF
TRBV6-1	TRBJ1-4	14	CATADSTTNEKLFF
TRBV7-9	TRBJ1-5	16	CASSFETGSGTQPQHF
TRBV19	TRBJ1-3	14	CASSIGQGGNTIYF
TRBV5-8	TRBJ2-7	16	CASSLEGTGYSYEQYF
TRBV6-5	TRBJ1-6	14	CASSYRDRVSPLHF
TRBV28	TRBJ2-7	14	CASSFSTQRYEQYF
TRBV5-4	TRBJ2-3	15	CASSLSGRGPDTQYF
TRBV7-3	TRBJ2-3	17	CASSSGLAGGGTDTQYF
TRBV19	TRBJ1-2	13	CASNPGLNYGYTF
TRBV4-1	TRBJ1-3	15	CASSQEGSSGNTIYF
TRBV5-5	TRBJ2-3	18	CASSRRQGSLTSTDTQYF
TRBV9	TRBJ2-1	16	CASSVDSSGRTGEQFF
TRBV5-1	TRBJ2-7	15	CASTPGTGVLYEQYF
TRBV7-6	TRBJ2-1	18	CASSCLAGAANFQGGQFF
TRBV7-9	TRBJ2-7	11	CATKGPRGQYF
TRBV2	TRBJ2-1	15	CASCLEQGPSNEQFF
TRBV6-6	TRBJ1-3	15	CASSYSGASGNTIYF